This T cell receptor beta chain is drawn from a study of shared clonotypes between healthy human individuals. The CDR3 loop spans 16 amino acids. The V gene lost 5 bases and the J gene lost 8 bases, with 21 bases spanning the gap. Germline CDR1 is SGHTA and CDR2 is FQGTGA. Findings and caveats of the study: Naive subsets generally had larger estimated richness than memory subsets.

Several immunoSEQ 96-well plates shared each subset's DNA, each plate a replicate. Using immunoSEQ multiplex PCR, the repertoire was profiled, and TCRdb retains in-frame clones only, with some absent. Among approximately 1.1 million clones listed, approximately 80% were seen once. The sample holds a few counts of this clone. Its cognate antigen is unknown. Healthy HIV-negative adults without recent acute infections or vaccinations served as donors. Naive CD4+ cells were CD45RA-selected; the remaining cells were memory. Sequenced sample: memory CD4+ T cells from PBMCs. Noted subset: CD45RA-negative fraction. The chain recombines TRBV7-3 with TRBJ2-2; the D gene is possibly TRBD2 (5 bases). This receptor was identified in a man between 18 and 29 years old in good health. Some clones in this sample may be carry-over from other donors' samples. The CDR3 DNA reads TGTGCCAGCAGCACCAAAAGAGGGCCGACCGCTGGGGAGCTGTTTTTT. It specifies CASSTKRGPTAGELFF.